This TCR beta chain comes out of a study of cytomegalovirus exposure and HLA in healthy donors. General study results and limits: Common viral pathogens seemed, in a later analysis, to connect with several of the most significant clusters.

A remark on this clone: What it binds is not known.

PCR amplification relied on 60 Vbeta primers (plus 13 Jbeta primers). Assay: immunoSEQ multiplex PCR; the TCRdb copy retains only in-frame clones and omits some. The sample has about 160,000 clones; approximately 73% are singletons. Trimming pared 7 bases from V and 0 bases from J, leaving 12 bases between. Per the germline V gene, CDR1 is WNHNN and CDR2 is SYGVQD (reference sequence). The CDR3 is 14 residues long. The receptor was isolated from a man aged 50 to 60 in good health and CMV-seronegative. The rearrangement uses TRBV10-1 and TRBJ1-2; possible D gene TRBD1, 6 bases. Sequencing input: PBMCs. Written as DNA, the CDR3 is TGCGCCAGCAATAGGGACAACACTAACTATGGCTACACCTTC. This translates into CASNRDNTNYGYTF.